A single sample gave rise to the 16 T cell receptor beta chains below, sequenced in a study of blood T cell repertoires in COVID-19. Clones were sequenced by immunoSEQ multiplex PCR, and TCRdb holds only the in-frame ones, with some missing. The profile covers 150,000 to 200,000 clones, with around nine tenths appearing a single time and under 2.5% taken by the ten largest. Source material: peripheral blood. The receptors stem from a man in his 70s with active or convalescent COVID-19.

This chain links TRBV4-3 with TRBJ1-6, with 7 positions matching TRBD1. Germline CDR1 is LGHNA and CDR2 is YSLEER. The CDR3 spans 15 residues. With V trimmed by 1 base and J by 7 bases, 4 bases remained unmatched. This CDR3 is CASSQGRTGNSPLHF. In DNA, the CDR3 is TGCGCCAGCAGCCAAGGAAGGACAGGCAATTCACCCCTCCACTTT.

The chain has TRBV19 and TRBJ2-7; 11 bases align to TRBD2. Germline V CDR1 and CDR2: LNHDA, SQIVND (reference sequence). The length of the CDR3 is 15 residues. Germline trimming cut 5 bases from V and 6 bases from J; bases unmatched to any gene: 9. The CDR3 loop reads CASSRGTSGLSEQYF. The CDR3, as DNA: TGTGCCAGTAGTCGGGGGACTAGCGGACTCTCCGAGCAGTACTTC.

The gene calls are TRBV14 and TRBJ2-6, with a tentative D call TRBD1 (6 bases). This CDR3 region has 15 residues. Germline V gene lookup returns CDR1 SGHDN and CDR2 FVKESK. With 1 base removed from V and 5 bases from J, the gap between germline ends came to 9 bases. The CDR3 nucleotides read TGTGCCAGCAGCCAAGCAGGGGTGTGGGCCAACGTCCTGACTTTC. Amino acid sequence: CASSQAGVWANVLTF. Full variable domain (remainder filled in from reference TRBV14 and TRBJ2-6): EAGVTQFPSHSVIEKGQTVTLRCDPISGHDNLYWYRRVMGKEIKFLLHFVKESKQDESGMPNNRFLAERTGGTYSTLKVQPAELEDSGVYFCASSQAGVWANVLTFGAGSRLTVL.

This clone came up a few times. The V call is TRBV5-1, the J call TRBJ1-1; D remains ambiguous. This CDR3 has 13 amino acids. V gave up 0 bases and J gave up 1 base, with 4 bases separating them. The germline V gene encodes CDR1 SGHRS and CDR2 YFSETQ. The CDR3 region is CASSLGGNTEAFF. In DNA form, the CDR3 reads TGCGCCAGCAGCTTGGGAGGGAACACTGAAGCTTTCTTT.

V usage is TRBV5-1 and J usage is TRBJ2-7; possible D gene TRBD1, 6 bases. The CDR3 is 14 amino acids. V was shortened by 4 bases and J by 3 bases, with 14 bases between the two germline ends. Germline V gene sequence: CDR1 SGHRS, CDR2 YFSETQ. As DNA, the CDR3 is TGCGCCAGCAGCGCCACCGGGACAAGCTACGAGCAGTACTTC. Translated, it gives CASSATGTSYEQYF.

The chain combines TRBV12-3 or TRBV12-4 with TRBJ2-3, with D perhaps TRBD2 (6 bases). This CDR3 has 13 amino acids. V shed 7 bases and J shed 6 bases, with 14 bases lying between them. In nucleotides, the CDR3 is TGTGCCAGCACTGTAAACGCGGGGGATACGCAGTATTTT. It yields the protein CASTVNAGDTQYF.

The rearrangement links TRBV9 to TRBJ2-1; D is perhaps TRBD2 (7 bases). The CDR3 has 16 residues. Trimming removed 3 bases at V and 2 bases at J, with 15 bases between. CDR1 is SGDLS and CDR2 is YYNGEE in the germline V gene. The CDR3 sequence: CASSGDILAPYNEQFF. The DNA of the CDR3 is TGTGCCAGCAGCGGGGACATACTAGCGCCCTACAATGAGCAGTTCTTC.

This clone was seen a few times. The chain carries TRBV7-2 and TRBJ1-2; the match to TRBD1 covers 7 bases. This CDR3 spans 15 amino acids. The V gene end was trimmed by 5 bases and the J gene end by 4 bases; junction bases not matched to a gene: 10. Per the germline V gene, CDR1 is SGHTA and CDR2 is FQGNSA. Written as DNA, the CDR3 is TGTGCCAGCAGCGCACCGGGACAGCAAGCCTATGGCTACACCTTC. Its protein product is CASSAPGQQAYGYTF.

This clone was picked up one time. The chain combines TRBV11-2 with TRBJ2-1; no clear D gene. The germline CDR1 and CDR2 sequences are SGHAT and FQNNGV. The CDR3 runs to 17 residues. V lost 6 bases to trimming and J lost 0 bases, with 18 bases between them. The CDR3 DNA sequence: TGTGCCAGCAGGAAGCTTGGCACTACCCTCTCCTACAATGAGCAGTTCTTC. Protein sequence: CASRKLGTTLSYNEQFF.

CDR3 region: CASSLEIGSSYNEQFF. CDR3 nucleotide sequence: TGTGCCAGCAGCTTGGAAATTGGTAGCTCCTACAATGAGCAGTTCTTC. The V and J genes are TRBV5-4 and TRBJ2-1; D uncertain. The ends were cut back, 0 bases at V and 0 bases at J, with 10 bases in the middle. The CDR3 spans 16 residues. Germline V gene sequence: CDR1 SGHNT, CDR2 YYREEE (reference sequence).

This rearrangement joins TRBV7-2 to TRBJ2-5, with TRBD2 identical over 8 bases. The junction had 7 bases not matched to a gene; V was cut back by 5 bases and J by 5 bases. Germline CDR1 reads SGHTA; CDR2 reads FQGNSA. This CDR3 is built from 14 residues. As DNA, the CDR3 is TGTGCCAGCAGCCCCACGGGGGGGAGTGAGACCCAGTACTTC. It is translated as CASSPTGGSETQYF.

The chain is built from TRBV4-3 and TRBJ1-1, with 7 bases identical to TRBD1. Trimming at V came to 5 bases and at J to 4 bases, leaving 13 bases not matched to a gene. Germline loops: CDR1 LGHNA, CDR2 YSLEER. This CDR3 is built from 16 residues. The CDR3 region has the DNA TGCGCCAGCAGCGAAGTTCCGGACAGGATGGGCACTGAAGCTTTCTTT. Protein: CASSEVPDRMGTEAFF.

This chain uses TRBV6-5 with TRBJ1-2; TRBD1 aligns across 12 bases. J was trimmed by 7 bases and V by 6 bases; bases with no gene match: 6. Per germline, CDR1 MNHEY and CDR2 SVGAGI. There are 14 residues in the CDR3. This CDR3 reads CASRPGTGGFGYTF. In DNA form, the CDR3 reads TGTGCCAGCAGACCCGGGACAGGGGGCTTTGGCTACACCTTC.

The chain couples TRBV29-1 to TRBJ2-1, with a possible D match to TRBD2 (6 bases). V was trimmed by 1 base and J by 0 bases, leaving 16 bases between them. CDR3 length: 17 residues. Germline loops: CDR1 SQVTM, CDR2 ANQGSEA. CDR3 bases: TGCAGCGTTGAAGGGTTAGTCGGGGGAGGCTCCTACAATGAGCAGTTCTTC. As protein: CSVEGLVGGGSYNEQFF.

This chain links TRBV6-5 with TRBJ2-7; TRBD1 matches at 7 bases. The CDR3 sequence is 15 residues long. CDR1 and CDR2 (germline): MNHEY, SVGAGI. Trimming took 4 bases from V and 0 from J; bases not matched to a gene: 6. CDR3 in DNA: TGTGCCAGCAGTTCCAGGGGGTACAGCTCCTACGAGCAGTACTTC. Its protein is CASSSRGYSSYEQYF.

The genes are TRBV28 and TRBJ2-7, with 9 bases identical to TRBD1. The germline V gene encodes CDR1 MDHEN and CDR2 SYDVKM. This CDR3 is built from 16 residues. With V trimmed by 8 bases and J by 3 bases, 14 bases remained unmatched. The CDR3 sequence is CASRGIPPGQGYEQYF. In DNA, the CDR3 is TGTGCCAGCCGCGGAATACCCCCGGGACAGGGCTACGAGCAGTACTTC.